These 13 T cell receptor beta chains share one sample of origin, sequenced in a study of shared clonotypes between healthy human individuals. Assay used: immunoSEQ multiplex PCR; TCRdb lists only in-frame clones, some missing. The sample lists approximately 2.5 million clones; roughly 93% were seen once. Sequences were obtained from naive CD4+ T cells from PBMCs. The subset is: CD45RA+ positively selected. The receptors stem from a man aged 18 to 30 in good health. Some clones in this sample may be carry-over from other donors' samples.

The chain combines TRBV14 with TRBJ2-4; TRBD2 aligns across 7 bases. The CDR3 is 15 residues long. Germline V gene data show CDR1 as SGHDN and CDR2 as FVKESK. After removal of 1 base from V and 3 bases from J, the junction contained 3 bases not matched to a gene. DNA for the CDR3: TGTGCCAGCAGCCAAGTGGGGGGGGTCAAAAACATTCAGTACTTC. This encodes CASSQVGGVKNIQYF. Full variable domain (missing parts from reference TRBV14 and TRBJ2-4): EAGVTQFPSHSVIEKGQTVTLRCDPISGHDNLYWYRRVMGKEIKFLLHFVKESKQDESGMPNNRFLAERTGGTYSTLKVQPAELEDSGVYFCASSQVGGVKNIQYFGAGTRLSVL.

Concerning this clone: This same CDR3 is encoded by further DNA sequences in the sample. The V gene is TRBV28, the J gene TRBJ2-1; 14 nucleotides agree with TRBD2. Per germline, CDR1 MDHEN and CDR2 SYDVKM. CDR3 size: 15 residues. With 5 bases clipped from V and 7 bases from J, the junction kept 4 bases outside the gene matches. The CDR3 bases are TGTGCCAGCAGTGCCGGGACTAGCGGGAGTAATGAGCAGTTCTTC. Translated: CASSAGTSGSNEQFF.

The chain carries TRBV14 and TRBJ2-5; no firm D call. The CDR3 totals 11 residues. V was trimmed by 3 bases and J by 5 bases, leaving 4 bases between them. The germline gives CDR1 SGHDN, CDR2 FVKESK. The CDR3, as DNA: TGTGCCAGCAGCCAGTACGAGACCCAGTACTTC. This sequence encodes CASSQYETQYF.

This clone was detected once. The genes are TRBV4-1 and TRBJ1-6; D is uncertain. Trimming took off 0 bases at V and 0 bases at J, with 15 bases between the two ends. The germline gives CDR1 MGHRA, CDR2 YSYEKL. The CDR3 is made up of 19 amino acids. In nucleotides, the CDR3 is TGCGCCAGCAGCCAAGATTTAGGAGGGCCGAGCTCCTATAATTCACCCCTCCACTTT. Its translation: CASSQDLGGPSSYNSPLHF.

This clone was recorded only once. The V gene is TRBV27, the J gene TRBJ1-4; D not certain. There are 14 residues in the CDR3. Trimming shortened V by 5 bases and J by 5 bases, and 12 bases separated the two germline ends. Germline CDR1 and CDR2: MNHEY and SMNVEV (reference sequence). The CDR3 loop is CASSRSFGNEKLFF. CDR3 in DNA: TGTGCCAGCAGTCGCAGCTTCGGGAATGAAAAACTGTTTTTT.

The chain carries TRBV7-2 and TRBJ2-3; 12 nucleotides agree with TRBD2. V lost 5 bases to trimming and J lost 4 bases; unmatched junction nucleotides: 10. The CDR3 is made up of 17 amino acids. In germline, CDR1 is SGHTA, CDR2 FQGNSA. CDR3 residues: CASSAYRTSGKSDTQYF. CDR3 DNA sequence: TGTGCCAGCAGCGCCTACCGGACTAGCGGGAAATCAGATACGCAGTATTTT.

This chain uses TRBV7-6 with TRBJ2-5; D unresolved. The V end was cut by 4 bases, the J end by 6 bases, with 21 bases between. This CDR3 has 16 residues. CDR1 is SGHVS and CDR2 is FNYEAQ in the germline V gene. The CDR3 spells CASSSPLRDGTKTQYF. The CDR3 DNA follows: TGTGCCAGCAGCTCCCCATTAAGGGATGGAACGAAGACCCAGTACTTC.

The chain joins TRBV28 to TRBJ1-5; 7 nucleotides match TRBD1. V lost 1 base and J lost 10; bases outside the gene matches: 16. Per germline, CDR1 MDHEN and CDR2 SYDVKM. This CDR3 region has 17 residues. The CDR3, as DNA: TGTGCCAGCAGTTTATTCTCATCCTCTGACAGGGCCCAACCCCAGCATTTT. Protein product: CASSLFSSSDRAQPQHF.

The rearrangement links TRBV4-1 to TRBJ2-3; TRBD2 matches at 9 bases. With 4 bases clipped from V and 1 base from J, the junction kept 15 bases outside the gene matches. CDR3 size: 19 residues. The germline V gene encodes CDR1 MGHRA and CDR2 YSYEKL. The CDR3 here is CASSRRGLARIGGTDTQYF. CDR3 DNA: TGCGCCAGCAGCCGCAGAGGACTAGCGCGCATAGGTGGCACAGATACGCAGTATTTT.

The chain is built from TRBV5-5 and TRBJ2-7; D is possibly TRBD2 (6 bases). Germline V gene sequence: CDR1 SGHKS, CDR2 YYEKEE (reference sequence). The CDR3 contains 15 residues. The V and J ends lost 4 bases and 3 bases respectively, with 17 bases between them. The chain's CDR3 is CASSHFRETYYEQYF. The CDR3 DNA follows: TGTGCCAGCAGCCATTTCCGGGAGACCTACTACGAGCAGTACTTC.

The chain is built from TRBV11-2 and TRBJ2-7, with 8 bases aligning to TRBD1. V was pared by 8 bases and J by 2 bases, with 14 bases of the junction left unmatched. The CDR3 extends over 16 amino acids. Germline V gene sequence: CDR1 SGHAT, CDR2 FQNNGV. CDR3 region: CASSNRAAGGPYEQYF. CDR3 coding DNA: TGTGCCAGCTCAAACAGGGCGGCAGGGGGCCCCTACGAGCAGTACTTC. The variable domain in full, completed from reference TRBV11-2 and TRBJ2-7, reads EAGVAQSPRYKIIEKRQSVAFWCNPISGHATLYWYQQILGQGPKLLIQFQNNGVVDDSQLPKDRFSAERLKGVDSTLKIQPAKLEDSAVYLCASSNRAAGGPYEQYFGPGTRLTVT.

This clone was recorded once. The chain carries TRBV7-2 and TRBJ2-7; D is perhaps TRBD2 (6 bases). V gave up 5 bases and J gave up 3 bases, with 17 bases separating them. CDR1 SGHTA and CDR2 FQGNSA come from the germline V gene. CDR3 length: 15 amino acids. CDR3 region: CASSRRGTTGYEQYF. The CDR3 DNA reads TGTGCCAGCAGCCGGCGCGGGACGACGGGCTACGAGCAGTACTTC.

The V gene is TRBV11-3, the J gene TRBJ2-5; possibly TRBD2 for D (6 bases). Trimming removed 5 bases from V and 3 bases from J, with 10 bases in between. Germline CDR1 SGHNT, CDR2 YENEEA. This CDR3 has 13 amino acids. CDR3 sequence (DNA): TGTGCCAGCAGCCAGACTAGAAAAGAGACCCAGTACTTC. It yields the protein CASSQTRKETQYF.